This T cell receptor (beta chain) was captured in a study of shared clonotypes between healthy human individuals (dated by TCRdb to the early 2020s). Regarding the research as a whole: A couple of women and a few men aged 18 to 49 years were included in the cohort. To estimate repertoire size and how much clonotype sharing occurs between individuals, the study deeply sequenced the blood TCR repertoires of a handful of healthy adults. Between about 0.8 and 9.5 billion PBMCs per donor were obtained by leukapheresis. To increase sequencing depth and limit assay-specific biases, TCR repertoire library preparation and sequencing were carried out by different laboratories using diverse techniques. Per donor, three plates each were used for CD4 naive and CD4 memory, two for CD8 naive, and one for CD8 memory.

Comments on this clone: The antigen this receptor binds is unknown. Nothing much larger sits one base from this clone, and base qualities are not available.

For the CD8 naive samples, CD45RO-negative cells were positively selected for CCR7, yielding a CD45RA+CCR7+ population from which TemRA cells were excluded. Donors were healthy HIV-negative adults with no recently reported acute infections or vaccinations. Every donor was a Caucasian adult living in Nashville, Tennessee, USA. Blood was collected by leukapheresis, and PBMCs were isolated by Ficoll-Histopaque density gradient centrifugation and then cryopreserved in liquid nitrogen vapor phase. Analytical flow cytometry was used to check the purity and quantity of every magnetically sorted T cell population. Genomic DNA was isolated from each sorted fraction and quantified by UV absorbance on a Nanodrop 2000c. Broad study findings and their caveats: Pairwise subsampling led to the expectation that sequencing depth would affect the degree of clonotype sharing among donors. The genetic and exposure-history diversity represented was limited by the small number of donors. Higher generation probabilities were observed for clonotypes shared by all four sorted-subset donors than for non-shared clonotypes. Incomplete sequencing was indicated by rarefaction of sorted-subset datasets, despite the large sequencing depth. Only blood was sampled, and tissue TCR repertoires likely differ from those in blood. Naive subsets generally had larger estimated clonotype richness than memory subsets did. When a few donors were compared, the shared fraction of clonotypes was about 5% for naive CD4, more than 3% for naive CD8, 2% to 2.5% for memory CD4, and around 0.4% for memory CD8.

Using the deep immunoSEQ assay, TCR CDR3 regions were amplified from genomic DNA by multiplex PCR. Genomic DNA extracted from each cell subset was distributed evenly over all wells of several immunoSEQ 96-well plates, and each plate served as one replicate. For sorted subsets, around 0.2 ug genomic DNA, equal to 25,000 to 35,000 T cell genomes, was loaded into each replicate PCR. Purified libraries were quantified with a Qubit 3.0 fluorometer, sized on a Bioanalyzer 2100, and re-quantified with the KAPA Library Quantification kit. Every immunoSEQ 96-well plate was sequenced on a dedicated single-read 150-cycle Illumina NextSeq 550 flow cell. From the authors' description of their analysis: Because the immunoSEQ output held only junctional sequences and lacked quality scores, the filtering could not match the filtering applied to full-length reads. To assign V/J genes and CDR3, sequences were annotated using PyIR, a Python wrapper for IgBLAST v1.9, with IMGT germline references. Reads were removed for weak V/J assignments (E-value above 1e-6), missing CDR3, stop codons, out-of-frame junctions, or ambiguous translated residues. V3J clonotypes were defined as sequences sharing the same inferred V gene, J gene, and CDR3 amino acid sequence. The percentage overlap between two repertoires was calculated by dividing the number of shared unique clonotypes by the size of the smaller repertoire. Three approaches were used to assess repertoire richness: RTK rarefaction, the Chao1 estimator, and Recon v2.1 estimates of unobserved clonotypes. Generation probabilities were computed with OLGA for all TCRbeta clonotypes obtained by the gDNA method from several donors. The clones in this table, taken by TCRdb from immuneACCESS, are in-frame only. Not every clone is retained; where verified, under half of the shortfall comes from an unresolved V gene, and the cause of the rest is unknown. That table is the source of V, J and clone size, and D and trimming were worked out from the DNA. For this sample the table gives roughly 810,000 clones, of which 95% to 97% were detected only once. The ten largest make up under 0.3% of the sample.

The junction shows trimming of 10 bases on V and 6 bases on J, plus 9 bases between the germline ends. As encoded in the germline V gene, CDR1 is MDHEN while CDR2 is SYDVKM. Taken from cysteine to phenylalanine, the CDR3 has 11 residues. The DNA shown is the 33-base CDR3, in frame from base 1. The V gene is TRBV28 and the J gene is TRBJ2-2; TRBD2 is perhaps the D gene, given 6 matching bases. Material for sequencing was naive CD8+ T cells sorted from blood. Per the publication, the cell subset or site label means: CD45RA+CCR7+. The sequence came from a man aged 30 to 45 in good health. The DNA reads TGTGCCATCACGGGAGCCGGGGAGCTGTTTTTT. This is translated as CAITGAGELFF.